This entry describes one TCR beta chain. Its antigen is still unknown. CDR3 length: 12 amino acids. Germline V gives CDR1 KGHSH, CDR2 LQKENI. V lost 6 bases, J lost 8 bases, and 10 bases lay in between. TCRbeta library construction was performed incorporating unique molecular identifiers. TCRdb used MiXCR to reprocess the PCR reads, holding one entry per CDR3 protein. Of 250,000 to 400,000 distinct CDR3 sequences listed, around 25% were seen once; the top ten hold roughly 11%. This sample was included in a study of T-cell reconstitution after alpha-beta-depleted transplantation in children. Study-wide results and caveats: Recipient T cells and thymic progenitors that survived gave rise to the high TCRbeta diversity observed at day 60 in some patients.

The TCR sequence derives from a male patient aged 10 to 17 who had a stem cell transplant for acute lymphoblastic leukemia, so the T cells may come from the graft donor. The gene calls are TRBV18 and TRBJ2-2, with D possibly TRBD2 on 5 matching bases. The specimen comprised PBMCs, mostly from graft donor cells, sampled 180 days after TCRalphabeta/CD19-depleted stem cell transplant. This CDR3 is CASSGLSGELFF. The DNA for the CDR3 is TGTGCCAGCTCCGGACTTTCGGGGGAGCTGTTTTTT. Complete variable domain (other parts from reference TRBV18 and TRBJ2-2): NAGVMQNPRHLVRRRGQEARLRCSPMKGHSHVYWYRQLPEEGLKFMVYLQKENIIDESGMPKERFSAEFPKEGPSILRIQQVVRGDSAAYFCASSGLSGELFFGEGSRLTVL.